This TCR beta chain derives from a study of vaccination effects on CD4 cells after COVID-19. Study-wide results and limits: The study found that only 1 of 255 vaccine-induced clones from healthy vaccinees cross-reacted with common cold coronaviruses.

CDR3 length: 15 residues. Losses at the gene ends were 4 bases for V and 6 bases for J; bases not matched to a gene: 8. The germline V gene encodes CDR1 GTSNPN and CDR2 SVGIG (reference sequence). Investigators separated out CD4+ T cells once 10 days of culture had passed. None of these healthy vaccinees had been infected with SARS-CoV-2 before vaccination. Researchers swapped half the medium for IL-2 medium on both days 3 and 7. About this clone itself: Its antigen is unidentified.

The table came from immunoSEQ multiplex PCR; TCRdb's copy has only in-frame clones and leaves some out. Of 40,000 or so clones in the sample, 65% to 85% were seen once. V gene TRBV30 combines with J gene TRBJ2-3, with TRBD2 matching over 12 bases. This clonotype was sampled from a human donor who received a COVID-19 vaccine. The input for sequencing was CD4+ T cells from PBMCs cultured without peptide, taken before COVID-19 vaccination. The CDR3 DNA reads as TGTGCCTGGACCCGACTAGCGGGAGAATCTGATACGCAGTATTTT. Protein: CAWTRLAGESDTQYF.